The TCR beta chain described here comes from a study of blood T cell repertoires in COVID-19. Study context: In each case, the material was cDNA or gDNA derived from T cells, B-cell-depleted T cells, or PBMCs.

As processed by the authors: It was from reference gene primer amplification that nucleated cell counts were estimated. Produced via immunoSEQ multiplex PCR; TCRdb's table is partial and in-frame only. V, J and clone size derive from that table, while D and trimming were established from the DNA sequence. The table lists about 130,000 clones, around 79% of them singletons. The germline V gene encodes CDR1 KGHSH and CDR2 LQKENI. Trimming removed 5 bases at V and 9 bases at J, with 16 bases between. There are 13 residues in the CDR3. The sequence was obtained from an elderly man with acute or convalescent COVID-19. The chain is built from TRBV18 and TRBJ1-1; D may be TRBD1 (5 bases). Specimen: peripheral blood. Here the CDR3 DNA reads TGTGCCAGCTCAACCGGGGGATCCTCTAAAGCTTTCTTT. It specifies CASSTGGSSKAFF.